The present T cell receptor beta chain was sequenced within a study of blood T cells in healthy people across ages. This clonotype was counted a few times. Primers used in a second PCR of roughly 6 to 11 cycles were a sample-barcoded 5' primer and a J-beta primer mix. A 12-random-nucleotide template-switch adaptor tagged each cDNA molecule. One entry per CDR3 protein, called by TCRdb with MiXCR from the 5' RACE reads. The table shows hundreds of thousands of distinct CDR3 sequences, with about a third occurring only once. The sequence came from a woman aged 80 or over in good health. The sample taken for sequencing was blood.

The DNA of the CDR3 is TGTGCCACCAGCTCTCCCCTGACAGGCACGGCCCTAAAAACTGAAGCTTTCTTT. It codes for CATSSPLTGTALKTEAFF. The chain recombines TRBV15 with TRBJ1-1; tentatively, D is TRBD1 (6 bases). Germline-derived CDR1 and CDR2 are LNHNV and YYDKDF (reference sequence). Trimming left V 5 bases short and J 5 bases short, with 27 bases between. The CDR3 consists of 18 residues.